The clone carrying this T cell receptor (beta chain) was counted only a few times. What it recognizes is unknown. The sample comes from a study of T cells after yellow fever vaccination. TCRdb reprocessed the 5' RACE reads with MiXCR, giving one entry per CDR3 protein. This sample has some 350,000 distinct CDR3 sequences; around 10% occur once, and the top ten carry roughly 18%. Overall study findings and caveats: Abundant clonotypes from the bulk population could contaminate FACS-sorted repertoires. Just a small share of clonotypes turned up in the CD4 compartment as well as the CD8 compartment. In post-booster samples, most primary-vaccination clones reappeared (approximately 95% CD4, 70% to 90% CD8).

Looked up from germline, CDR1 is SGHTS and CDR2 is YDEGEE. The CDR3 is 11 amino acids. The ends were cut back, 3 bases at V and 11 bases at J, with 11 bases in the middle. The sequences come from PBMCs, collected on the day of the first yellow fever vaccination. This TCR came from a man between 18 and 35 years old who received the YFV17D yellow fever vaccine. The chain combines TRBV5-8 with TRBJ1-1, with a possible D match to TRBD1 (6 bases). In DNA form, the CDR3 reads TGTGCCAGCAGCTCAGCAGGGGACGCTTTCTTT. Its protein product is CASSSAGDAFF. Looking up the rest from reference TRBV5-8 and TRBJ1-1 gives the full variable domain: EAGVTQSPTHLIKTRGQQATLRCSPISGHTSVYWYQQALGLGLQFLLWYDEGEERNRGNFPPRFSGRQFPNYSSELNVNALELEDSALYLCASSSAGDAFFGQGTRLTVV.